This T cell receptor beta chain came from a study of T cell responses to AZD1222 COVID-19 vaccine. General study findings and limits: Spike was spanned by vaccine-associated CD4 TCRs, with dominance at 160-218 and 743-854. Clonal diversity may have been underestimated in mostly white British donors. Recipients of two AZD1222 doses showed rising Spike-specific TCR breadth and depth.

TCRdb's table, derived via immunoSEQ multiplex PCR, lists solely in-frame clones and lacks some. Here the sample spans 45,000 to 70,000 clones, roughly 90% being singletons. The CDR3 loop spans 14 amino acids. CDR1 SNHLY and CDR2 FYNNEI come from the germline V gene. V shed 6 bases, J shed 7 bases, and the junction held 5 bases outside the gene matches. Worth noting for this clone: Its matching antigen is unknown.

This clonotype originated in an adult who received the AZD1222 COVID-19 vaccine. Material: peripheral blood, obtained 28 days after the second AZD1222 dose. The rearrangement uses TRBV2 and TRBJ1-4; 10 nucleotides agree with TRBD1. CDR3 sequence reads: CASRGTGVLEKLFF. CDR3 DNA: TGTGCCAGCAGGGGGACAGGGGTACTTGAAAAACTGTTTTTT. The full variable domain, in which reference TRBV2 and TRBJ1-4 provide the parts outside the CDR3, is EPEVTQTPSHQVTQMGQEVILRCVPISNHLYFYWYRQILGQKVEFLVSFYNNEISEKSEIFDDQFSVERPDGSNFTLKIRSTKLEDSAMYFCASRGTGVLEKLFFGSGTQLSVL.